This T cell receptor beta chain emerged from a study of blood T cell repertoires in COVID-19. Study-wide background: Samples of COVID-19 (acute and convalescent) were obtained from the United States, Italy and Spain. The analysed material was cDNA or gDNA that came from T cells, B-cell-depleted T cells, or PBMCs.

This clone was observed once. The assay was immunoSEQ multiplex PCR, and TCRdb's table has in-frame clones only and misses some. Here the sample spans about 160,000 clones, roughly 85% being singletons. This TCR was sampled from a man aged 35 to 55 with acute or convalescent COVID-19. Sample: peripheral blood.

The chain's CDR3 is CASSLGGGGSSSYNEQFF. CDR3 bases: TGTGCCAGCAGCTTGGGAGGCGGCGGGTCAAGCTCCTACAATGAGCAGTTCTTC. The chain recombines TRBV5-5 with TRBJ2-1, with D possibly being TRBD2 (5 bases). Germline V gene data show CDR1 as SGHKS and CDR2 as YYEKEE (reference sequence). CDR3 length: 18 amino acids. Trimming removed 0 bases from V and 0 bases from J, with 16 bases in between.